This TCR beta chain was recovered during a study of T cell changes during pregnancy in multiple sclerosis. The V gene lost 0 bases and the J gene lost 0 bases, with 7 bases spanning the gap. Germline V gene sequence: CDR1 SGDLS, CDR2 YYNGEE. CDR3 length equals 15 residues. The protocol was immunoSEQ multiplex PCR, while the TCRdb copy is restricted to in-frame clones and leaves out a portion. This sample has 45,000 to 55,000 clones, with around 90% found just once. The source is a female donor with multiple sclerosis, enrolled in a pregnancy study. The sequencing here drew on peripheral blood, taken in the first trimester of pregnancy. The gene calls are TRBV9 and TRBJ1-3; D unclear. This CDR3 is CASSVGRSSGNTIYF. CDR3 nucleotide sequence: TGTGCCAGCAGCGTAGGGCGGAGCTCTGGAAACACCATATATTTT.